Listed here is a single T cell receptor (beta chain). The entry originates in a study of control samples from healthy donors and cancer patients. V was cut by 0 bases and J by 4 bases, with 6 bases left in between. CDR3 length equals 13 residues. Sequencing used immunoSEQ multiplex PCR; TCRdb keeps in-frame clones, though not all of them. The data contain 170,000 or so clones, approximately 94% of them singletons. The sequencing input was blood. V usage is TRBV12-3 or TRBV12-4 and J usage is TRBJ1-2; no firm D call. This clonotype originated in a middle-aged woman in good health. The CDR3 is CASSLAGIYGYTF. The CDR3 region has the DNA TGTGCCAGCAGTTTAGCGGGGATCTATGGCTACACCTTC.